This TCR beta chain was retrieved from a study of blood T cells in healthy people across ages. Whole-study results and caveats: Across samples, TCR beta diversity tracked strongly with naive T cell percentage.

A J-beta primer mix and a sample-barcoded 5' primer were used in a second PCR of roughly 6 to 12 cycles. The authors tagged each cDNA molecule using a template-switch adaptor with 12 random nucleotides. At least 2.5 million CDR3-containing paired-end reads were obtained per sample. MiXCR, run by TCRdb on the 5' RACE reads, gives a single entry per CDR3 protein. Here the sample spans about 1.8 million distinct CDR3 sequences, roughly 52% being singletons. The CDR3 consists of 14 residues. Between the trimmed V and J ends, which lost 4 bases and 1 base, there was a span of 10 bases. CDR1 is MNHEY, CDR2 SVGEGT, per germline. This clonotype was seen only a few times. Its specificity is not known. The authors drew around 9.4 milliliters of peripheral blood from each donor.

The gene calls are TRBV6-2 or TRBV6-3 and TRBJ1-1; D unclear. The specimen was blood. This sequence was found in a middle-aged woman in good health. The CDR3 nucleotides are TGTGCCAGCAGTTCACCCGGACCGAACACTGAAGCTTTCTTT. Translation: CASSSPGPNTEAFF.